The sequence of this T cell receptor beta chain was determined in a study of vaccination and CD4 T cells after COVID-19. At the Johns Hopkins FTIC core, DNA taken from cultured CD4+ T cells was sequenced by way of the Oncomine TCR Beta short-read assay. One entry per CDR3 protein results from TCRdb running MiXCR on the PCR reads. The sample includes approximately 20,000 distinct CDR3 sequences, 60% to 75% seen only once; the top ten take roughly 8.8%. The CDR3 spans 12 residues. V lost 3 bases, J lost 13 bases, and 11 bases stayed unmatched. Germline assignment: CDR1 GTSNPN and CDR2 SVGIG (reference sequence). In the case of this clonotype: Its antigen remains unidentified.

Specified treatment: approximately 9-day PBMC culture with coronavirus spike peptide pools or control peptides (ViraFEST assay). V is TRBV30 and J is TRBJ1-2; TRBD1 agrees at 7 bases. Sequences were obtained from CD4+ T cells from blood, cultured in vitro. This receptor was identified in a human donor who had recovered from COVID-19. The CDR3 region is CAWRTDRAPGTF. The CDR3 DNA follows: TGTGCCTGGAGGACAGACAGGGCCCCCGGCACCTTC.